A selection of T cell receptor beta chains follows, all from one sample in a study of blood T cell repertoires in COVID-19. Clones were read by immunoSEQ multiplex PCR, and TCRdb kept only the in-frame ones, dropping some. The sample records approximately 77,000 clones, over 75% being singletons. Material for sequencing was peripheral blood. The receptors were sampled from a man aged 45 to 65 with COVID-19, enrolled during active disease. CDR3s include the opening cysteine and the closing phenylalanine or tryptophan. Fields, in order: D gene, clone size, J gene, V gene, CDR3 protein, CDR3 DNA. D genes are given only for firm matches. Not all rows give a size; the values are once, few, many and, for expanded clones, a class.

d_gene: NA; abundance: few; j_gene: TRBJ1-5; v_gene: TRBV7-2; CDR3aa: CASSLGLPNQPQHF; CDR3nt: TGTGCCAGCAGCTTAGGGCTGCCGAATCAGCCCCAGCATTTT
d_gene: TRBD1; abundance: NA; j_gene: TRBJ1-4; v_gene: TRBV27; CDR3aa: CASRRTGGNEKLFF; CDR3nt: TGTGCCAGCAGGAGGACAGGGGGGAATGAAAAACTGTTTTTT
d_gene: NA; abundance: NA; j_gene: TRBJ2-7; v_gene: TRBV28; CDR3aa: CASSLGGQPAYEQYF; CDR3nt: TGTGCCAGCAGTTTGGGGGGACAGCCTGCCTACGAGCAGTACTTC
d_gene: NA; abundance: NA; j_gene: TRBJ1-5; v_gene: TRBV30; CDR3aa: CAWSGRGFGLQPQHF; CDR3nt: TGTGCCTGGAGTGGTAGAGGGTTCGGTCTACAGCCCCAGCATTTT
d_gene: TRBD1; abundance: NA; j_gene: TRBJ1-5; v_gene: TRBV6-2/TRBV6-3; CDR3aa: CASSYPQGRTSNQPQHF; CDR3nt: TGTGCCAGCAGTTACCCACAGGGGAGGACGAGCAATCAGCCCCAGCATTTT
d_gene: NA; abundance: NA; j_gene: TRBJ1-2; v_gene: TRBV19; CDR3aa: CASMEGFTSRYGYTF; CDR3nt: TGTGCCAGTATGGAGGGTTTCACCTCTAGGTATGGCTACACCTTC
d_gene: NA; abundance: NA; j_gene: TRBJ2-2; v_gene: TRBV6-2/TRBV6-3; CDR3aa: CASSYSFSHPTGSGELFF; CDR3nt: TGTGCCAGCAGTTACTCCTTTTCCCACCCGACAGGCTCCGGGGAGCTGTTTTTT
d_gene: TRBD1; abundance: NA; j_gene: TRBJ1-1; v_gene: TRBV4-1; CDR3aa: CASSPGQRNTEAFF; CDR3nt: TGCGCCAGCAGCCCGGGACAGAGGAACACTGAAGCTTTCTTT
d_gene: TRBD1; abundance: NA; j_gene: TRBJ2-5; v_gene: TRBV4-3; CDR3aa: CASSHVTGSEETQYF; CDR3nt: TGCGCCAGCAGCCATGTGACAGGGAGTGAAGAGACCCAGTACTTC
d_gene: NA; abundance: few; j_gene: TRBJ1-1; v_gene: TRBV3-1/TRBV3-2; CDR3aa: CASSHGLRHTEAFF; CDR3nt: TGTGCCAGCAGCCATGGACTCCGGCACACTGAAGCTTTCTTT
d_gene: NA; abundance: NA; j_gene: TRBJ1-1; v_gene: TRBV19; CDR3aa: CASSMGVATEAFF; CDR3nt: TGTGCCAGTAGTATGGGAGTGGCCACTGAAGCTTTCTTT
d_gene: NA; abundance: few; j_gene: TRBJ2-6; v_gene: TRBV7-9; CDR3aa: CASSLDSSGANVLTF; CDR3nt: TGTGCCAGCAGCTTAGACAGCTCTGGGGCCAACGTCCTGACTTTC
d_gene: TRBD2; abundance: NA; j_gene: TRBJ2-1; v_gene: TRBV5-1; CDR3aa: CASSSGLAGDEQFF; CDR3nt: TGCGCCAGCAGCTCGGGACTAGCGGGAGATGAGCAGTTCTTC
d_gene: TRBD2; abundance: once; j_gene: TRBJ2-1; v_gene: TRBV19; CDR3aa: CASSMLRGSGNSSYNEQFF; CDR3nt: TGTGCCAGTAGTATGCTTAGGGGTAGCGGGAACAGCTCCTACAATGAGCAGTTCTTC
d_gene: NA; abundance: few; j_gene: TRBJ1-2; v_gene: TRBV10-3; CDR3aa: CAISDILNSNGYTF; CDR3nt: TGTGCCATCAGTGACATATTGAACTCCAATGGCTACACCTTC
d_gene: TRBD2; abundance: NA; j_gene: TRBJ2-5; v_gene: TRBV28; CDR3aa: CASSSPLAGGETQYF; CDR3nt: TGTGCCAGCAGTTCCCCTTTAGCGGGAGGGGAGACCCAGTACTTC
d_gene: TRBD1; abundance: NA; j_gene: TRBJ2-7; v_gene: TRBV14; CDR3aa: CASSRDSLYEQYF; CDR3nt: TGTGCCAGCAGCCGGGACAGTCTATACGAGCAGTACTTC
d_gene: NA; abundance: NA; j_gene: TRBJ2-1; v_gene: TRBV7-8; CDR3aa: CASSSSRAGLFLGEQFF; CDR3nt: TGTGCCAGCAGCAGCTCCCGGGCGGGCCTGTTCCTAGGTGAGCAGTTCTTC
d_gene: TRBD1; abundance: NA; j_gene: TRBJ2-7; v_gene: TRBV19; CDR3aa: CASKPGQVYEQYF; CDR3nt: TGTGCCAGTAAACCGGGACAGGTCTACGAGCAGTACTTC
d_gene: NA; abundance: NA; j_gene: TRBJ2-2; v_gene: TRBV19; CDR3aa: CASSIQGPPNTGELFF; CDR3nt: TGTGCCAGTAGTATACAGGGCCCCCCGAACACCGGGGAGCTGTTTTTT
d_gene: TRBD1; abundance: NA; j_gene: TRBJ1-1; v_gene: TRBV28; CDR3aa: CASRLTGSTEAFF; CDR3nt: TGTGCCAGCAGGTTGACAGGGAGCACTGAAGCTTTCTTT
d_gene: NA; abundance: NA; j_gene: TRBJ1-1; v_gene: TRBV10-3; CDR3aa: CAISEGGVTEAFF; CDR3nt: TGTGCCATCAGTGAGGGGGGGGTCACTGAAGCTTTCTTT
d_gene: TRBD2; abundance: NA; j_gene: TRBJ2-3; v_gene: TRBV9; CDR3aa: CASSVDPAIAGYADTQYF; CDR3nt: TGTGCCAGCAGCGTAGACCCCGCCATAGCGGGATACGCAGATACGCAGTATTTT
d_gene: TRBD2; abundance: once; j_gene: TRBJ2-7; v_gene: TRBV24-1; CDR3aa: CATSDSQLGLAGKQYF; CDR3nt: TGTGCCACCAGTGATTCGCAGTTGGGACTAGCGGGGAAGCAGTACTTC
d_gene: TRBD1; abundance: NA; j_gene: TRBJ2-7; v_gene: TRBV6-1; CDR3aa: CASSEAWTGDEQYF; CDR3nt: TGTGCCAGCAGTGAAGCGTGGACAGGGGACGAGCAGTACTTC
d_gene: TRBD2; abundance: NA; j_gene: TRBJ2-3; v_gene: TRBV6-2/TRBV6-3; CDR3aa: CASSSAGGSTQYF; CDR3nt: TGTGCCAGCAGTTCAGCGGGAGGATCTACGCAGTATTTT
d_gene: NA; abundance: few; j_gene: TRBJ2-2; v_gene: TRBV29-1; CDR3aa: CSVESGGPGELFF; CDR3nt: TGCAGCGTTGAATCGGGGGGCCCCGGGGAGCTGTTTTTT
d_gene: TRBD2; abundance: NA; j_gene: TRBJ2-7; v_gene: TRBV7-3; CDR3aa: CASSLIGSGGEQYF; CDR3nt: TGTGCCAGCAGCTTAATTGGGTCGGGGGGCGAGCAGTACTTC
d_gene: TRBD1; abundance: NA; j_gene: TRBJ2-7; v_gene: TRBV18; CDR3aa: CASSPGDRGHEQYF; CDR3nt: TGTGCCAGCTCACCGGGAGACAGGGGCCACGAGCAGTACTTC
d_gene: TRBD2; abundance: NA; j_gene: TRBJ2-1; v_gene: TRBV27; CDR3aa: CASSAGTTNEQFF; CDR3nt: TGTGCCAGCAGTGCCGGGACTACCAATGAGCAGTTCTTC
d_gene: NA; abundance: NA; j_gene: TRBJ2-3; v_gene: TRBV7-9; CDR3aa: CASSFSSDTDTQYF; CDR3nt: TGTGCCAGCAGCTTTTCGAGCGACACAGATACGCAGTATTTT
d_gene: NA; abundance: NA; j_gene: TRBJ1-5; v_gene: TRBV6-5; CDR3aa: CASSRERPHNQPQHF; CDR3nt: TGTGCCAGCAGCCGGGAGAGGCCACACAATCAGCCCCAGCATTTT
d_gene: TRBD1; abundance: NA; j_gene: TRBJ1-2; v_gene: TRBV4-1; CDR3aa: CASSRGTGGGGYTF; CDR3nt: TGCGCCAGCAGCCGGGGGACAGGGGGCGGTGGCTACACCTTC
d_gene: TRBD1; abundance: NA; j_gene: TRBJ1-1; v_gene: TRBV2; CDR3aa: CAGSGGTEAFF; CDR3nt: TGTGCCGGTTCAGGGGGCACTGAAGCTTTCTTT
d_gene: TRBD1; abundance: NA; j_gene: TRBJ1-2; v_gene: TRBV6-1; CDR3aa: CASSEWGTGGSSAYGYTF; CDR3nt: TGTGCCAGCAGTGAATGGGGGACAGGGGGATCCTCGGCCTATGGCTACACCTTC
d_gene: TRBD2; abundance: NA; j_gene: TRBJ2-1; v_gene: TRBV9; CDR3aa: CASSDLAGGVNEQFF; CDR3nt: TGTGCCAGCAGCGACTTAGCGGGGGGTGTGAATGAGCAGTTCTTC
d_gene: TRBD1; abundance: few; j_gene: TRBJ2-4; v_gene: TRBV15; CDR3aa: CATSRGDRGVKNIQYF; CDR3nt: TGTGCCACCAGCAGAGGGGACAGGGGGGTCAAAAACATTCAGTACTTC
d_gene: TRBD1; abundance: NA; j_gene: TRBJ2-1; v_gene: TRBV29-1; CDR3aa: CSVNRGTLDEQFF; CDR3nt: TGCAGCGTTAACAGGGGGACCCTCGATGAGCAGTTCTTC
d_gene: NA; abundance: NA; j_gene: TRBJ2-5; v_gene: TRBV7-6; CDR3aa: CASSLVSSGATETQYF; CDR3nt: TGTGCCAGCAGCTTAGTCTCGTCAGGGGCGACGGAGACCCAGTACTTC
d_gene: TRBD2; abundance: NA; j_gene: TRBJ2-5; v_gene: TRBV7-3; CDR3aa: CASSLYAGGPETQYF; CDR3nt: TGTGCCAGCAGCTTATATGCGGGAGGGCCGGAGACCCAGTACTTC
d_gene: TRBD2; abundance: NA; j_gene: TRBJ2-4; v_gene: TRBV3-1/TRBV3-2; CDR3aa: CASSQATSGVLAKNIQYF; CDR3nt: TGTGCCAGCAGCCAAGCTACTAGCGGGGTTCTAGCCAAAAACATTCAGTACTTC
d_gene: TRBD2; abundance: few; j_gene: TRBJ2-7; v_gene: TRBV10-3; CDR3aa: CAIRGGTPSGYF; CDR3nt: TGTGCCATCAGGGGAGGGACTCCGTCGGGGTACTTC
d_gene: NA; abundance: NA; j_gene: TRBJ2-5; v_gene: TRBV19; CDR3aa: CASREGQETQYF; CDR3nt: TGTGCCAGTAGGGAGGGCCAAGAGACCCAGTACTTC
d_gene: NA; abundance: NA; j_gene: TRBJ1-1; v_gene: TRBV10-3; CDR3aa: CAISESVGGFTEAFF; CDR3nt: TGTGCCATCAGTGAGTCTGTAGGGGGATTCACTGAAGCTTTCTTT
d_gene: TRBD1; abundance: NA; j_gene: TRBJ2-5; v_gene: TRBV2; CDR3aa: CASSPGQGEETQYF; CDR3nt: TGTGCCAGCAGTCCGGGACAGGGGGAAGAGACCCAGTACTTC
d_gene: NA; abundance: few; j_gene: TRBJ2-7; v_gene: TRBV7-2; CDR3aa: CASSFARDYEQYF; CDR3nt: TGTGCCAGCAGCTTTGCGCGGGACTACGAGCAGTACTTC
d_gene: TRBD2; abundance: NA; j_gene: TRBJ2-1; v_gene: TRBV29-1; CDR3aa: CSVAVRLAENNEQFF; CDR3nt: TGCAGCGTCGCGGTCCGACTAGCGGAGAACAATGAGCAGTTCTTC
d_gene: NA; abundance: NA; j_gene: TRBJ1-5; v_gene: TRBV6-2/TRBV6-3; CDR3aa: CASSYHMEGLSNQPQHF; CDR3nt: TGTGCCAGCAGTTACCATATGGAGGGGCTCAGCAATCAGCCCCAGCATTTT
d_gene: NA; abundance: few; j_gene: TRBJ2-7; v_gene: TRBV28; CDR3aa: CASSLARLGSSYEQYF; CDR3nt: TGTGCCAGCAGTTTAGCGAGGCTAGGTAGCTCCTACGAGCAGTACTTC
d_gene: NA; abundance: NA; j_gene: TRBJ1-3; v_gene: TRBV7-9; CDR3aa: CASSLGAGNTIYF; CDR3nt: TGTGCCAGCAGCTTGGGGGCGGGAAACACCATATATTTT
d_gene: NA; abundance: NA; j_gene: TRBJ1-1; v_gene: TRBV30; CDR3aa: CAWKRGTTEAFF; CDR3nt: TGTGCCTGGAAACGGGGTACCACTGAAGCTTTCTTT
d_gene: NA; abundance: NA; j_gene: TRBJ2-1; v_gene: TRBV18; CDR3aa: CASSPMGSAGHEQFF; CDR3nt: TGTGCCAGCTCACCGATGGGAAGTGCGGGGCATGAGCAGTTCTTC
d_gene: TRBD1; abundance: NA; j_gene: TRBJ1-1; v_gene: TRBV28; CDR3aa: CASSPDRASFAAFF; CDR3nt: TGTGCCAGCAGTCCAGACAGGGCGAGTTTTGCAGCTTTCTTT
d_gene: NA; abundance: NA; j_gene: TRBJ2-4; v_gene: TRBV5-1; CDR3aa: CASSLTSKNIQYF; CDR3nt: TGCGCCAGCAGTCTTACTTCCAAAAACATTCAGTACTTC
d_gene: NA; abundance: NA; j_gene: TRBJ1-6; v_gene: TRBV7-8; CDR3aa: CASSPGRRYGSPLHF; CDR3nt: TGTGCCAGCAGCCCCGGCAGGCGCTACGGATCACCCCTCCACTTT
d_gene: NA; abundance: NA; j_gene: TRBJ1-5; v_gene: TRBV28; CDR3aa: CASSLPRDNNQPQHF; CDR3nt: TGTGCCAGCAGTTTACCTCGGGACAACAATCAGCCCCAGCATTTT
d_gene: TRBD1; abundance: NA; j_gene: TRBJ2-4; v_gene: TRBV5-1; CDR3aa: CASSRYPGQGGKNIQYF; CDR3nt: TGCGCCAGCAGCCGCTACCCGGGACAGGGTGGCAAAAACATTCAGTACTTC
d_gene: NA; abundance: NA; j_gene: TRBJ2-7; v_gene: TRBV6-5; CDR3aa: CASNPSGPSSYEQYF; CDR3nt: TGTGCCAGCAACCCGTCGGGTCCCAGCTCCTACGAGCAGTACTTC
d_gene: TRBD1; abundance: NA; j_gene: TRBJ2-5; v_gene: TRBV6-2/TRBV6-3; CDR3aa: CASSLSRTGPQETQYF; CDR3nt: TGTGCCAGCAGTTTATCCCGGACAGGGCCCCAAGAGACCCAGTACTTC